This TCR beta chain was recovered during a study of blood T cells in healthy people across ages. Together with a sample-barcoded 5' primer, a J-beta primer mix was included in a second PCR lasting roughly 6 to 12 cycles. A single record per CDR3 protein comes from TCRdb applying MiXCR to the 5' RACE reads. The sample records roughly 1.9 million distinct CDR3 sequences, about two fifths being singletons. This clonotype was counted at least ten times. This CDR3 has 16 residues. V was pared by 3 bases and J by 10 bases, with 19 bases between. Germline CDR1 and CDR2: MGHRA and YSYEKL. This clonotype originated in a human donor in good health. The material sequenced was blood. The chain uses TRBV4-1 and TRBJ1-6; D gene ambiguous. In nucleotides, the CDR3 is TGCGCCAGCAGCCACCCATTAGACGAAGGAATCTCACCCCTCCACTTT. Its protein product is CASSHPLDEGISPLHF.